This T cell receptor beta chain stems from a study of blood T cell repertoires in COVID-19. Overall study context: T cells, B-cell-depleted T cells, or PBMCs provided the cDNA or gDNA that served as material.

Original methodology: Nucleated cell counts were estimated from reference gene primer amplification. Generated by immunoSEQ multiplex PCR, the TCRdb table keeps only in-frame clones and is missing some. V and J calls and clone size are as listed in that table; D and trimming were resolved from the DNA. In the table there are about 29,000 clones, about 90% of which are singletons. V lost 0 bases, J lost 2 bases, and 2 bases stayed unmatched. The CDR3 is made up of 15 amino acids. Germline V lookup: CDR1 MRHNA, CDR2 SNTAGT. The specimen sequenced was peripheral blood. V and J are TRBV6-4 and TRBJ2-3, with 7 bases aligning to TRBD2. This receptor was taken from a human donor with active COVID-19. The donor label of this sample is uncertain. The CDR3 spells CASSDSSGATDTQYF. CDR3 DNA: TGTGCCAGCAGTGACTCGAGCGGGGCCACAGATACGCAGTATTTT.